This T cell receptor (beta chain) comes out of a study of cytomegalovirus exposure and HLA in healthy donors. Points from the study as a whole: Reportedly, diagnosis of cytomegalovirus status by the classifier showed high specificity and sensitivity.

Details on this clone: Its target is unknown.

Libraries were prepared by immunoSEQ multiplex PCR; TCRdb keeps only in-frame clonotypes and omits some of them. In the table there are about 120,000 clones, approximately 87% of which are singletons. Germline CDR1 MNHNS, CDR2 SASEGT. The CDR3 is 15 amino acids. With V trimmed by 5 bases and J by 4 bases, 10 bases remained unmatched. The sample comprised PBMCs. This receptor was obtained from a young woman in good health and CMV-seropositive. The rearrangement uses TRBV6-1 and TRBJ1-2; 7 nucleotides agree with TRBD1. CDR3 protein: CASSSQTGTLYGYTF. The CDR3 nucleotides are TGTGCCAGCAGTTCACAGACAGGGACCCTCTATGGCTACACCTTC.